The 28 T cell receptor beta chains below were found in one sample sequenced in a study of cytomegalovirus exposure and HLA in healthy donors. Method: immunoSEQ multiplex PCR; TCRdb's copy keeps in-frame clones and lacks some. The sample records approximately 280,000 clones, about 86% being singletons. Sample: PBMCs. These receptor sequences come from a woman under 30 in good health and CMV-seronegative.

This chain joins TRBV30 and TRBJ2-1; D unresolved. Germline CDR1 and CDR2: GTSNPN and SVGIG (reference sequence). The CDR3 totals 13 residues. V lost 4 bases, J lost 4 bases, and 11 bases lay in between. The CDR3 spells CAWISDQYNEQFF. In nucleotides, the CDR3 is TGTGCCTGGATATCTGATCAGTACAATGAGCAGTTCTTC.

This clone was observed once. The chain joins TRBV2 to TRBJ2-7; 7 bases map to TRBD1. Germline V gene sequence: CDR1 SNHLY, CDR2 FYNNEI. The CDR3 is 16 residues long. Trimming cost V 4 bases and J 3 bases; bases outside gene matches: 12. This CDR3 reads CASSAILTGTVYEQYF. The CDR3 DNA follows: TGTGCCAGCAGTGCAATATTGACAGGGACGGTCTACGAGCAGTACTTC. The full variable domain, completed using reference TRBV2 and TRBJ2-7, is EPEVTQTPSHQVTQMGQEVILRCVPISNHLYFYWYRQILGQKVEFLVSFYNNEISEKSEIFDDQFSVERPDGSNFTLKIRSTKLEDSAMYFCASSAILTGTVYEQYFGPGTRLTVT.

The rearrangement joins TRBV11-2 to TRBJ1-2, with D perhaps TRBD1 (6 bases). The V end lost 4 bases, the J end lost 8 bases, and 11 bases lay between the germline ends. The CDR3 has 12 amino acids. Germline lookup yields CDR1 SGHAT and CDR2 FQNNGV. The chain's CDR3 is CASSSGQQGYTF. In nucleotides, the CDR3 is TGTGCCAGCAGCTCGGGACAACAAGGCTACACCTTC.

The chain joins TRBV10-3 to TRBJ2-2; the match to TRBD2 covers 10 bases. The CDR3 extends over 13 amino acids. V lost 7 bases, J lost 6 bases, and 2 bases stayed unmatched. From germline, CDR1 is ENHRY and CDR2 SYGVKD. The CDR3 region is CAINSGRPGELFF. In nucleotides, the CDR3 is TGTGCCATCAATAGCGGGAGGCCCGGGGAGCTGTTTTTT.

V and J are TRBV2 and TRBJ2-7, with 9 bases fitting TRBD2. The CDR3 is 13 residues long. CDR1 and CDR2 from the germline V gene are SNHLY and FYNNEI. Germline trimming cut 7 bases from V and 3 bases from J; bases unmatched to any gene: 4. The CDR3 nucleotides read TGTGCCAGCAATGGCGGGGGGGACTACGAGCAGTACTTC. The encoded protein is CASNGGGDYEQYF.

The V gene is TRBV30, the J gene TRBJ2-1; TRBD2 aligns across 12 bases. Trimming took 0 bases from V and 6 from J; bases not matched to a gene: 6. The V gene's germline CDR1 is GTSNPN and CDR2 SVGIG (reference sequence). The CDR3 is 16 residues long. The CDR3 region is CAWSVQTSGSVNEQFF. In nucleotides, the CDR3 is TGTGCCTGGAGTGTACAGACTAGCGGGAGCGTCAATGAGCAGTTCTTC.

This clone was picked up a small number of times. The V and J genes are TRBV5-1 and TRBJ1-2; the D gene is possibly TRBD1 (5 bases). Trimming left V 1 base short and J 8 bases short, with 12 bases between. The CDR3 covers 13 residues. The germline gives CDR1 SGHRS, CDR2 YFSETQ. The CDR3 bases are TGCGCCAGCAGCTTGTTTCAGGGTCGCGGCTACACCTTC. Residues: CASSLFQGRGYTF.

The rearrangement joins TRBV6-5 to TRBJ1-4; the match to TRBD1 covers 7 bases. Trimming removed 0 bases from V and 7 bases from J; junction bases left unmatched: 8. The germline gives CDR1 MNHEY, CDR2 SVGAGI. The CDR3 contains 16 residues. The CDR3 DNA reads TGTGCCAGCAGTTACTCGATGACAGGGTCGAGTGAAAAACTGTTTTTT. Residues: CASSYSMTGSSEKLFF.

The rearrangement links TRBV25-1 to TRBJ2-2; D remains unclear. The CDR3 extends over 13 amino acids. Per germline, CDR1 MGHDK and CDR2 SYGVNS. V was clipped by 4 bases and J by 5 bases, with 8 bases between them. This chain's CDR3 is CASSVWATGELFF. As DNA, the CDR3 is TGTGCCAGCAGTGTTTGGGCGACCGGGGAGCTGTTTTTT.

V usage is TRBV6-5 and J usage is TRBJ1-1, with D perhaps TRBD1 (5 bases). Per the germline V gene, CDR1 is MNHEY and CDR2 is SVGAGI. The CDR3 covers 11 residues. Trimming left V 4 bases short and J 10 bases short, with 10 bases between. The CDR3 is CASSWEGRAFF. In nucleotides, the CDR3 is TGTGCCAGCAGTTGGGAGGGGAGAGCTTTCTTT.

The CDR3 nucleotides are TGCGCCAGCAGCTTGCCGGGAGGGGTGGAGACCCAGTACTTC. Its protein is CASSLPGGVETQYF. V and J are TRBV5-1 and TRBJ2-5, with 8 bases that match TRBD2. The junction had 4 bases not matched to a gene; V was cut back by 1 base and J by 5 bases. Germline V gene sequence: CDR1 SGHRS, CDR2 YFSETQ. The CDR3 loop spans 14 amino acids.

The chain employs TRBV27 and TRBJ2-7; D remains ambiguous. The germline gives CDR1 MNHEY, CDR2 SMNVEV (reference sequence). Trimming stripped 5 bases from V and 0 bases from J, with 14 bases between. The CDR3 consists of 15 residues. The CDR3 loop is CASSPETSSSYEQYF. As DNA, the CDR3 is TGTGCCAGCAGTCCTGAGACTTCGAGCTCCTACGAGCAGTACTTC.

The chain combines TRBV11-3 with TRBJ2-7; 10 bases line up with TRBD2. Germline trimming cut 1 base from V and 7 bases from J; bases unmatched to any gene: 7. The length of the CDR3 is 15 residues. Looked up from germline, CDR1 is SGHNT and CDR2 is YENEEA. CDR3: CASSLGASGSEEQYF. The CDR3, as DNA: TGTGCCAGCAGCTTAGGGGCTAGCGGGAGCGAAGAGCAGTACTTC.

The rearrangement links TRBV13 to TRBJ1-5, with 8 bases fitting TRBD1. The CDR3 is made up of 16 amino acids. The V gene's germline CDR1 is PRHDT and CDR2 FYEKMQ (reference sequence). Trimming removed 3 bases from V and 6 bases from J; junction bases left unmatched: 10. CDR3: CASSFGQGYQSQPQHF. Written as DNA, the CDR3 is TGTGCCAGCAGCTTCGGACAGGGATATCAGAGTCAGCCCCAGCATTTT.

The rearrangement uses TRBV2 and TRBJ2-1, with 10 bases matching TRBD1. After removal of 7 bases from V and 5 bases from J, the junction contained 5 bases not matched to a gene. Germline CDR1 is SNHLY and CDR2 is FYNNEI. This CDR3 comprises 14 residues. The DNA for the CDR3 is TGTGCCAGCAACCTGGACAGGGGGGACAATGAGCAGTTCTTC. Its protein is CASNLDRGDNEQFF.

The chain carries TRBV14 and TRBJ2-3; D is unresolved. Trimming removed 2 bases from V and 9 bases from J, with 9 bases in between. Germline-derived CDR1 and CDR2 are SGHDN and FVKESK. This CDR3 comprises 12 residues. The CDR3 loop is CASSQNYQTQYF. The CDR3 region has the DNA TGTGCCAGCAGCCAAAATTACCAGACGCAGTATTTT.

The chain combines TRBV11-2 with TRBJ1-5; 8 bases fit TRBD1. The V segment lost 8 bases and the J segment 4 bases; nucleotides outside the gene matches: 10. This CDR3 contains 15 residues. Germline V lookup: CDR1 SGHAT, CDR2 FQNNGV. In DNA, the CDR3 is TGTGCCAGCGGGGAGACAGGGGCCGAAAATCAGCCCCAGCATTTT. Its protein is CASGETGAENQPQHF.

Here the CDR3 DNA reads TGTGCCAGCAGCCAAGCAGGGGGCGGCCATGGCTACACCTTC. Protein product: CASSQAGGGHGYTF. V is TRBV14 and J is TRBJ1-2, with 8 positions matching TRBD1. Trimming at V came to 1 base and at J to 6 bases, leaving 4 bases not matched to a gene. CDR1 and CDR2 (germline): SGHDN, FVKESK. CDR3 length: 14 amino acids. Full variable domain (missing parts from reference TRBV14 and TRBJ1-2): EAGVTQFPSHSVIEKGQTVTLRCDPISGHDNLYWYRRVMGKEIKFLLHFVKESKQDESGMPNNRFLAERTGGTYSTLKVQPAELEDSGVYFCASSQAGGGHGYTFGSGTRLTVV.

This chain joins TRBV7-2 and TRBJ2-1; no clear D. Per the germline V gene, CDR1 is SGHTA and CDR2 is FQGNSA. Trimming pared 8 bases from V and 0 bases from J, leaving 8 bases between. This CDR3 has 13 amino acids. For the CDR3, the DNA is TGTGCCAGCGGTATACACTCCTACAATGAGCAGTTCTTC. It encodes CASGIHSYNEQFF.

This sequence joins TRBV19 and TRBJ1-2; 7 bases are a match to TRBD1. Per germline, CDR1 LNHDA and CDR2 SQIVND (reference sequence). The V gene end was trimmed by 6 bases and the J gene end by 0 bases; junction bases not matched to a gene: 7. CDR3 length: 15 amino acids. The CDR3 here is CASSIGTVANYGYTF. CDR3 nucleotide sequence: TGTGCCAGTAGCATTGGGACAGTTGCTAACTATGGCTACACCTTC.

The chain carries TRBV6-5 and TRBJ2-3; 8 nucleotides align to TRBD2. After removal of 10 bases from V and 6 bases from J, the junction contained 12 bases not matched to a gene. The germline V gene has CDR1 MNHEY and CDR2 SVGAGI. The CDR3 loop spans 14 amino acids. This chain's CDR3 is CAIAPRGAKDTQYF. As DNA, the CDR3 is TGTGCCATAGCCCCGCGGGGGGCAAAGGATACGCAGTATTTT.

V gene TRBV10-3 combines with J gene TRBJ1-5, with TRBD1 matching 8 bases. The ends lost 10 bases at V and 9 bases at J; junction bases unmatched: 8. Per germline, CDR1 ENHRY and CDR2 SYGVKD. The CDR3 consists of 12 residues. The DNA of the CDR3 is TGTGCCACTTCGGACAGGGTGGGGCCCCAGCATTTT. Amino acids: CATSDRVGPQHF.

The chain employs TRBV9 and TRBJ2-2, with D tentatively TRBD1 (6 bases). V was shortened by 4 bases and J by 0 bases, with 13 bases between the two germline ends. The CDR3 runs 16 residues. Germline V gives CDR1 SGDLS, CDR2 YYNGEE. The DNA of the CDR3 is TGTGCCAGCAGCTTCGGACAGCACGCGAACACCGGGGAGCTGTTTTTT. Translating it yields CASSFGQHANTGELFF.

V is TRBV5-1 and J is TRBJ2-1; 11 positions agree with TRBD2. The CDR3 loop spans 18 amino acids. CDR1 SGHRS and CDR2 YFSETQ come from the germline V gene. V was clipped by 1 base and J by 4 bases; unmatched bases: 10. For the CDR3, the DNA is TGCGCCAGCAGCTTGTATAGCGGGAGGGCCGTGGGGTACAATGAGCAGTTCTTC. Residues: CASSLYSGRAVGYNEQFF.

This clone has just one count. The CDR3 sequence is CASSATSYRENEKLFF. In DNA form, the CDR3 reads TGTGCCAGCAGCGCCACTTCTTACAGAGAAAATGAAAAACTGTTTTTT. The chain joins TRBV9 to TRBJ1-4, with D unresolved. The CDR3 spans 16 residues. The V gene lost 3 bases and the J gene lost 5 bases, with 17 bases spanning the gap. Germline lookup yields CDR1 SGDLS and CDR2 YYNGEE.

The chain joins TRBV4-1 to TRBJ1-5; D gene uncertain. Germline V gene sequence: CDR1 MGHRA, CDR2 YSYEKL. The CDR3 runs 17 residues. V was trimmed by 3 bases and J by 1 base, leaving 16 bases between them. CDR3 sequence (DNA): TGCGCCAGCAGCCAGTACTCGGGGAGGAGAAGCAATCAGCCCCAGCATTTT. Protein sequence: CASSQYSGRRSNQPQHF.

This chain uses TRBV6-5 with TRBJ1-2; D is perhaps TRBD1 (6 bases). Trimming pared 4 bases from V and 4 bases from J, leaving 19 bases between. CDR3 length: 16 residues. Germline V gene lookup returns CDR1 MNHEY and CDR2 SVGAGI. This chain's CDR3 is CASSSYPMGGAYGYTF. For the CDR3, the DNA is TGTGCCAGCAGTTCTTACCCCATGGGGGGGGCCTATGGCTACACCTTC.

The V gene is TRBV4-1, the J gene TRBJ2-2; 8 bases are a match to TRBD2. The J segment lost 1 base and the V segment lost 3 bases, leaving 7 bases of the junction unmatched. The CDR3 has 17 residues. CDR1 and CDR2 from the germline V gene are MGHRA and YSYEKL. This chain's CDR3 is CASSHRVGRGNTGELFF. CDR3 nucleotides: TGCGCCAGCAGCCACAGGGTCGGGAGGGGGAACACCGGGGAGCTGTTTTTT.